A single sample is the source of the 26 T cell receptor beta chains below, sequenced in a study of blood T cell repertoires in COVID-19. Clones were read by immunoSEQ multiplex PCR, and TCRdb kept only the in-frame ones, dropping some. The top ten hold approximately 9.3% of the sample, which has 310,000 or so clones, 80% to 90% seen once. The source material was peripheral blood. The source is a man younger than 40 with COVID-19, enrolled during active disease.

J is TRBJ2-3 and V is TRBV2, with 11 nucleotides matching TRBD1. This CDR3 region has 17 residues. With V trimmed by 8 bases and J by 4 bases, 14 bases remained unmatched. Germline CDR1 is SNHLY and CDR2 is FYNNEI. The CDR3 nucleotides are TGTGCCAGCCAGCCCGGTCCAGGACAGGGGGCGTCAGATACGCAGTATTTT. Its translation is CASQPGPGQGASDTQYF.

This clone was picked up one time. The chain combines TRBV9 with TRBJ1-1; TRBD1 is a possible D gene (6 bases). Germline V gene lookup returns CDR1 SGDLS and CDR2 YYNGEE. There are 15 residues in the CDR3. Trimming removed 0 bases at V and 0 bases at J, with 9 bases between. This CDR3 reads CASSVDRDLNTEAFF. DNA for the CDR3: TGTGCCAGCAGCGTAGACAGGGACCTGAACACTGAAGCTTTCTTT.

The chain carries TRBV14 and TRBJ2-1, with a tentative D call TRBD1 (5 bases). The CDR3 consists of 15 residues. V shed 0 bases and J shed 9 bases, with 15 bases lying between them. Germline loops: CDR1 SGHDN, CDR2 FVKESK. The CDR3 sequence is CASSQELGVSAEQFF. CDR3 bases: TGTGCCAGCAGCCAAGAGTTAGGGGTTAGTGCTGAGCAGTTCTTC.

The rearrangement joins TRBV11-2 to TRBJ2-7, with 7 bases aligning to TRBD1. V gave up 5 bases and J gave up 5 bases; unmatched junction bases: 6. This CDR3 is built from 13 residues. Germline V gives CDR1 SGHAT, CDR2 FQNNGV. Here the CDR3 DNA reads TGTGCCAGCAGCCCAGGGGGTGGGAACGAGCAGTACTTC. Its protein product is CASSPGGGNEQYF. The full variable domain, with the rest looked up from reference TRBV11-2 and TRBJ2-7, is EAGVAQSPRYKIIEKRQSVAFWCNPISGHATLYWYQQILGQGPKLLIQFQNNGVVDDSQLPKDRFSAERLKGVDSTLKIQPAKLEDSAVYLCASSPGGGNEQYFGPGTRLTVT.

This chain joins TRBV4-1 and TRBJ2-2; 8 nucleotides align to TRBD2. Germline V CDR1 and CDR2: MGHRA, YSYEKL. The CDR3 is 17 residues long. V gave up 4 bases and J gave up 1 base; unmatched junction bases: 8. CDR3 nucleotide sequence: TGCGCCAGCAGCCGCGATCGTAGCGGGGAGAACACCGGGGAGCTGTTTTTT. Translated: CASSRDRSGENTGELFF.

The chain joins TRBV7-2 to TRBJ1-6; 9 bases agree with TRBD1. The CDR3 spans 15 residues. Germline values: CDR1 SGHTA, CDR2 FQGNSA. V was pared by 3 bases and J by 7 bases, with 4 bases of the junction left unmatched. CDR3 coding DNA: TGTGCCAGCAGCTTTGGGACAGGGAGCAATTCACCCCTCCACTTT. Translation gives CASSFGTGSNSPLHF.

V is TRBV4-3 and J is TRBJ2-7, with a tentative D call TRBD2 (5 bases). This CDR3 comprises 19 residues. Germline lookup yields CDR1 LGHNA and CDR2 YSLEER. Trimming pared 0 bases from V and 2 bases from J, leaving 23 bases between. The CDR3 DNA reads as TGCGCCAGCAGCCAAGAATCGGGCCGTCAGCGGTTCAATGCCTACGAGCAGTACTTC. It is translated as CASSQESGRQRFNAYEQYF.

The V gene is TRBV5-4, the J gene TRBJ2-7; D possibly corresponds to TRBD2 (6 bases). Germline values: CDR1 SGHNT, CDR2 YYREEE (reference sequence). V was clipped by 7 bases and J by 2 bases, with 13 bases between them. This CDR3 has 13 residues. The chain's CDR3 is CASRGDLPYEQYF. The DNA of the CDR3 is TGTGCCAGCCGAGGGGACTTACCCTACGAGCAGTACTTC.

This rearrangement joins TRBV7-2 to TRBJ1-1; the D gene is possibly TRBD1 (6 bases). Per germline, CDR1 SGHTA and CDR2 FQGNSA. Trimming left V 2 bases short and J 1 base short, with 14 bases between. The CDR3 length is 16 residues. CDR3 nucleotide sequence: TGTGCCAGCAGCTTATTGGGAGGGGGAGGGAACACTGAAGCTTTCTTT. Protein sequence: CASSLLGGGGNTEAFF.

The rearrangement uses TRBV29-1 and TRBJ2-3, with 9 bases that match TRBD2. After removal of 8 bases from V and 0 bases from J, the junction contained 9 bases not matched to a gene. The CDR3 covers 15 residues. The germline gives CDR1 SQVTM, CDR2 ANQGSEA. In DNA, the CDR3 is TGCAGCCCTGCGGGACTAGCCGATAGCACAGATACGCAGTATTTT. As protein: CSPAGLADSTDTQYF.

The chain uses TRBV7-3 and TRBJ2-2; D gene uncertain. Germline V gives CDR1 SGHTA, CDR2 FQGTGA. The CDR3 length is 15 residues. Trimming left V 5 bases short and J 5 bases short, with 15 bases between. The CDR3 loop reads CASSLEIAETGELFF. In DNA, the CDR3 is TGTGCCAGCAGCCTCGAAATAGCTGAAACCGGGGAGCTGTTTTTT.

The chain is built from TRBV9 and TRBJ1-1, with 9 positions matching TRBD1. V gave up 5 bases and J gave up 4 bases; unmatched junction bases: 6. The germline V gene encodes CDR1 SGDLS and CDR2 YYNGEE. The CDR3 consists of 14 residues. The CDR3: CASSPTGGSTEAFF. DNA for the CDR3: TGTGCCAGCAGTCCGACAGGGGGTAGCACTGAAGCTTTCTTT. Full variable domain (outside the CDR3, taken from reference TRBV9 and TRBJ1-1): DSGVTQTPKHLITATGQRVTLRCSPRSGDLSVYWYQQSLDQGLQFLIQYYNGEERAKGNILERFSAQQFPDLHSELNLSSLELGDSALYFCASSPTGGSTEAFFGQGTRLTVV.

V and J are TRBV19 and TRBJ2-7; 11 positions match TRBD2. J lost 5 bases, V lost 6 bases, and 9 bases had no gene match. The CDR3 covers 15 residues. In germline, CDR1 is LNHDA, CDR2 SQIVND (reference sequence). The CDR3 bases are TGTGCCAGTAGGGATCCGGGACTAGCGGTCCACGAGCAGTACTTC. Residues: CASRDPGLAVHEQYF.

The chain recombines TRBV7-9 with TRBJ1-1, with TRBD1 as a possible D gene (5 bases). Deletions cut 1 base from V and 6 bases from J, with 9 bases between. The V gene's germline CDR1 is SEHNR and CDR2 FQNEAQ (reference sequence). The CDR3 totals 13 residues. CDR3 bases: TGTGCCAGCAGCTTAGGGGGCAGGGCTGAAGCTTTCTTT. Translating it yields CASSLGGRAEAFF.

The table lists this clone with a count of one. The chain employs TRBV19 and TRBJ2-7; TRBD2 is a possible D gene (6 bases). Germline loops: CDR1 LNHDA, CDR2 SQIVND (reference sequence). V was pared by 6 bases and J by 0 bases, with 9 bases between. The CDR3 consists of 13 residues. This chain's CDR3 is CASRSSGSYEQYF. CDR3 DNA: TGTGCCAGTAGGAGTAGCGGCTCCTACGAGCAGTACTTC. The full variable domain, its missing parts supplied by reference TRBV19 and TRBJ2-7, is DGGITQSPKYLFRKEGQNVTLSCEQNLNHDAMYWYRQDPGQGLRLIYYSQIVNDFQKGDIAEGYSVSREKKESFPLTVTSAQKNPTAFYLCASRSSGSYEQYFGPGTRLTVT.

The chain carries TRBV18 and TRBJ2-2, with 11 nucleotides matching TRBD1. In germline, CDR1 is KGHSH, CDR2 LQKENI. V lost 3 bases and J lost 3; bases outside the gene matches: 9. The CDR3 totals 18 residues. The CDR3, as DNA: TGTGCCAGCTCACCCCCCGGGACAGGGGGTTTATACACCGGGGAGCTGTTTTTT. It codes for CASSPPGTGGLYTGELFF.

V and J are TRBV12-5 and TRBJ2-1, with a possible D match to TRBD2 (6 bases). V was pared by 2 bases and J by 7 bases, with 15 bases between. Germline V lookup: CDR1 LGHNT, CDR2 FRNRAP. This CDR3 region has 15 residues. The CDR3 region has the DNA TGTGCTAGTGGTTTGAGCGGCGGGGCCCATAATGAGCAGTTCTTC. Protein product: CASGLSGGAHNEQFF.

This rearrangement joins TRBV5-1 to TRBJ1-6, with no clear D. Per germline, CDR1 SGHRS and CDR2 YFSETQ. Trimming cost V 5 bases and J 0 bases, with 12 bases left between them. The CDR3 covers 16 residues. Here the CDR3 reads CASRNTPGSYNSPLHF. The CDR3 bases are TGCGCCAGCAGGAATACACCGGGCTCCTATAATTCACCCCTCCACTTT.

The CDR3 sequence: CASSLSSGSALGNEQFF. CDR3 nucleotide sequence: TGTGCCAGCAGTTTATCATCGGGAAGTGCCCTCGGTAATGAGCAGTTCTTC. The rearrangement links TRBV28 to TRBJ2-1; weak D call: TRBD2 (5 bases). CDR3 length: 17 residues. V was trimmed by 1 base and J by 7 bases, leaving 20 bases between them. CDR1 and CDR2 from the germline V gene are MDHEN and SYDVKM.

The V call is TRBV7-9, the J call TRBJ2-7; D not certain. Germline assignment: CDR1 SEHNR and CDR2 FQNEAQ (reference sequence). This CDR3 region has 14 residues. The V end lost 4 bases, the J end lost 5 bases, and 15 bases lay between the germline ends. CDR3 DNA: TGTGCCAGCAGCTCCCCGGGTCCCAGCCACGAGCAGTACTTC. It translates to CASSSPGPSHEQYF.

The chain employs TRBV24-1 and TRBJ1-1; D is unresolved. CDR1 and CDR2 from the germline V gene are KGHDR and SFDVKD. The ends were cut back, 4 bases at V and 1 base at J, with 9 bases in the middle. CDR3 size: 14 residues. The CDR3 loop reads CATSDPRRNTEAFF. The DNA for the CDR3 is TGTGCCACCAGTGACCCCCGCAGGAACACTGAAGCTTTCTTT.

CDR3 DNA: TGTGCCCTTGGACAGGGGCCCCAACTCTATAATTCACCCCTCCACTTT. Protein: CALGQGPQLYNSPLHF. The chain has TRBV7-9 and TRBJ1-6; 9 bases are a match to TRBD1. CDR1 is SEHNR and CDR2 is FQNEAQ in the germline V gene (reference sequence). This CDR3 spans 16 amino acids. V dropped 11 bases and J dropped 3; count of bases not matched to a gene: 11.

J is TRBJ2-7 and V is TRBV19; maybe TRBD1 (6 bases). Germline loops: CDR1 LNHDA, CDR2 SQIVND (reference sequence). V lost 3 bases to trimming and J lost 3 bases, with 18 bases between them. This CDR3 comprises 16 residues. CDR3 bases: TGTGCCAGTAGTATTCTATGGACAGCCCAGCTCTACGAGCAGTACTTC. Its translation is CASSILWTAQLYEQYF.

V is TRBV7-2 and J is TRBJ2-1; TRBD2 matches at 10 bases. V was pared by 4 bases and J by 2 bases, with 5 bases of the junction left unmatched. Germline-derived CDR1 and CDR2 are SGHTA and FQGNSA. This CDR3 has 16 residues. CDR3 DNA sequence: TGTGCCAGCAGCTCAAAGCGGGAGGGCCCCTACAATGAGCAGTTCTTC. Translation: CASSSKREGPYNEQFF. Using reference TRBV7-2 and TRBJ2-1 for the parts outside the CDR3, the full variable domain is GAGVSQSPSNKVTEKGKDVELRCDPISGHTALYWYRQSLGQGLEFLIYFQGNSAPDKSGLPSDRFSAERTGGSVSTLTIQRTQQEDSAVYLCASSSKREGPYNEQFFGPGTRLTVL.

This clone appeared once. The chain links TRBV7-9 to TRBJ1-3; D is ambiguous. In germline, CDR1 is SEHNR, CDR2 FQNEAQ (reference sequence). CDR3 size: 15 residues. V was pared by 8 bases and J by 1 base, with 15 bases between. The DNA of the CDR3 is TGTGCCAGCTACCTTGGGGAGTGGTCTGGAAACACCATATATTTT. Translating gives CASYLGEWSGNTIYF.

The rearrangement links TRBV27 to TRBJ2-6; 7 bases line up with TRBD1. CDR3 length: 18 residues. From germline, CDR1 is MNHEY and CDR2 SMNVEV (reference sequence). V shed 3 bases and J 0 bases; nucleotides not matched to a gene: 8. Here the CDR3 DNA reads TGTGCCAGCAGTTTCGGGACAGCCCTTTACTCTGGGGCCAACGTCCTGACTTTC. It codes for CASSFGTALYSGANVLTF.